What follows describes a single T cell receptor beta chain. What it binds is not known. These data are taken from a study of post-analysis software for immune sequencing data. Across the study: Both relapsing-remitting and secondary progressive multiple sclerosis featured among the disease courses, as did progressive-relapsing multiple sclerosis. General study findings and limits: Higher frequency in patients than in controls was seen for about five TRBV segments, with TRBV5-6, TRBV5-1 and TRBV20-1 among them. Versus controls, multiple sclerosis patients showed significantly lower diversity (normalized Chao1). By F measure, samples from a shared preparation batch strongly co-clustered.

This CDR3 region has 15 residues. The junction had 10 bases not matched to a gene; V was cut back by 7 bases and J by 7 bases. Unique molecular identifiers were present in the TCR beta cDNA libraries. From roughly 1 to 10 million T cells, 400,000 to 550,000 cDNA molecules were obtained. TCRdb passed the PCR reads through MiXCR, listing each CDR3 protein once. The sample has under 200,000 distinct CDR3 sequences, approximately 30% seen once; the top ten hold about 3.4%. Sequencing was done on a sample of blood. The clonotype was recovered from a girl between 2 and 17 years old with multiple sclerosis. The chain joins TRBV12-3 or TRBV12-4 to TRBJ1-6; 7 nucleotides match TRBD1. The CDR3 region is CASNLVGTANSPLHF. The CDR3 bases are TGTGCCAGCAACCTCGTCGGGACAGCGAATTCACCCCTCCACTTT.